This T cell receptor (beta chain) appears in the sequencing data of a study of cytomegalovirus exposure and HLA in healthy donors. From germline, CDR1 is SEHNR and CDR2 FQNEAQ (reference sequence). J was trimmed by 4 bases and V by 1 base; bases with no gene match: 5. The CDR3 extends over 16 amino acids. 13 Jbeta primers and 60 Vbeta primers were used for the PCR. This table comes from immunoSEQ multiplex PCR, and its TCRdb copy is limited to in-frame clones, with some not included. Among more than 100,000 clones listed, around nine tenths were seen once. Source material: PBMCs. The TCR comes from a woman in her 30s in good health and CMV-seronegative. The rearrangement uses TRBV7-9 and TRBJ2-1; 9 nucleotides agree with TRBD2. This CDR3 reads CASSLVLAGLYNEQFF. For the CDR3, the DNA is TGTGCCAGCAGCTTAGTCCTAGCGGGGCTATACAATGAGCAGTTCTTC.